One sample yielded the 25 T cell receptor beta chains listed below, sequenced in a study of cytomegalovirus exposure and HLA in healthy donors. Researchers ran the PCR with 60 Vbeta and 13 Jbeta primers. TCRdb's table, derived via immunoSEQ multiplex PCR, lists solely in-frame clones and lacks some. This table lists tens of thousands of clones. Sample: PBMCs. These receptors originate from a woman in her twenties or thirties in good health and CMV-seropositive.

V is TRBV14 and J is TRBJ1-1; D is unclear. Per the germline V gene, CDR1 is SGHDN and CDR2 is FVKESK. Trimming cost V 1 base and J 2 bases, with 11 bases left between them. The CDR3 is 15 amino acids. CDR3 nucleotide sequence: TGTGCCAGCAGCCAAGGAGTAGGGAGAAACACTGAAGCTTTCTTT. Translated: CASSQGVGRNTEAFF.

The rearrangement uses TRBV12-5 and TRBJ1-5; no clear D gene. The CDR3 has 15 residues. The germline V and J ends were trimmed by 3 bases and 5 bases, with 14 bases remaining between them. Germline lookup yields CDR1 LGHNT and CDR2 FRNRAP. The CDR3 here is CASGFGQPGHQPQHF. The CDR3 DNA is TGTGCTAGTGGTTTTGGTCAACCTGGCCATCAGCCCCAGCATTTT.

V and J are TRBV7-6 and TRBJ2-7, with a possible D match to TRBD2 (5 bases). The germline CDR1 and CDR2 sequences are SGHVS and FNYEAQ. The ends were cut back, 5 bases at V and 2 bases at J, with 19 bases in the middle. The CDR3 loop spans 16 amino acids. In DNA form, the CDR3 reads TGTGCCAGCAGCCCAGAGGGCCCCTTACAAACCTACGAGCAGTACTTC. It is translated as CASSPEGPLQTYEQYF.

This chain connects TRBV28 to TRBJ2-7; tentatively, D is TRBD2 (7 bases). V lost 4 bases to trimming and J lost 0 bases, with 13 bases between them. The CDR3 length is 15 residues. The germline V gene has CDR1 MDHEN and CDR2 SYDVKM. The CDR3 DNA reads TGTGCCAGCAGTTCGGGAGGACAGAACTCCTACGAGCAGTACTTC. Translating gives CASSSGGQNSYEQYF.

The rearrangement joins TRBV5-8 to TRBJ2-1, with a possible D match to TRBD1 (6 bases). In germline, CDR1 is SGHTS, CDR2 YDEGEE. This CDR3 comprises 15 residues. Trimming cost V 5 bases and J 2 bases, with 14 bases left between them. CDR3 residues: CASSSTGPAYNEQFF. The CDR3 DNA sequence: TGTGCCAGCAGTTCTACAGGGCCGGCCTACAATGAGCAGTTCTTC.

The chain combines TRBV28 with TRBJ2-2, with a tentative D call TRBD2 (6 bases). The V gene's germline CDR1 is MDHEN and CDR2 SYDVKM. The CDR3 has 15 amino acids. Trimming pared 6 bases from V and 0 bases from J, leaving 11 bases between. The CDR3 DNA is TGTGCCAGCAGAGGCGGGGTAGCGAACACCGGGGAGCTGTTTTTT. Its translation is CASRGGVANTGELFF.

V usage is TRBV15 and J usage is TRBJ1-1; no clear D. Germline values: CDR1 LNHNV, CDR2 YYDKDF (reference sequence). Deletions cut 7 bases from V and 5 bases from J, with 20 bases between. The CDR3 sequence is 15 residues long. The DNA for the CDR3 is TGTGCCACCAACCAGGAAAACAGAGCGGGAACTGAAGCTTTCTTT. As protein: CATNQENRAGTEAFF.

CDR3 loop: CTVGKNTEAFF. For the CDR3, the DNA is TGCACCGTCGGGAAAAACACTGAAGCTTTCTTT. The chain couples TRBV20-1 to TRBJ1-1; D not resolved. This CDR3 has 11 residues. Germline V lookup: CDR1 DFQATT, CDR2 SNEGSKA (reference sequence).

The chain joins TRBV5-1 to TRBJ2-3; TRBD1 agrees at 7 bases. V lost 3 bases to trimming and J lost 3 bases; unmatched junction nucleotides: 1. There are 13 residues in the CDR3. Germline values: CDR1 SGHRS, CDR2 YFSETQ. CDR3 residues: CASSWTGTDTQYF. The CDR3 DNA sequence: TGCGCCAGCAGCTGGACAGGAACAGATACGCAGTATTTT.

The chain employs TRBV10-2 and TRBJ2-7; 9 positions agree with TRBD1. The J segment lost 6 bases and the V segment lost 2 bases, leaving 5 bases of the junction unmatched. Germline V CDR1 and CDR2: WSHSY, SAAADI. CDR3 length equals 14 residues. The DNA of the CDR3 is TGCGCCAGCAGTGAGGGGACAGGGATCGGCGAGCAGTACTTC. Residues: CASSEGTGIGEQYF.

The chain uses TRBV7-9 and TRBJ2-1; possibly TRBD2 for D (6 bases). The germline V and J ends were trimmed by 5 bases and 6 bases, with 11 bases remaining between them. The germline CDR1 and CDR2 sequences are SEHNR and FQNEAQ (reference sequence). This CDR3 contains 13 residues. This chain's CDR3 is CASSGEAGNEQFF. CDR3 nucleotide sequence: TGTGCCAGCAGCGGGGAGGCCGGCAATGAGCAGTTCTTC.

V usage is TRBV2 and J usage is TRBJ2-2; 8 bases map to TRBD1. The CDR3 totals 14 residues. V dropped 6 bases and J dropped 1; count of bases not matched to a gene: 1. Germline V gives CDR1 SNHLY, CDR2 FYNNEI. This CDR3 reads CASRDRENTGELFF. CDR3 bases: TGTGCCAGCAGGGACAGGGAGAACACCGGGGAGCTGTTTTTT.

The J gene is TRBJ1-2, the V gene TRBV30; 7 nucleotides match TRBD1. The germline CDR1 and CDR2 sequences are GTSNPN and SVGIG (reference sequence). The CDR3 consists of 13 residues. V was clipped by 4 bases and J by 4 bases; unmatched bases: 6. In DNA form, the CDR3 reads TGTGCCTGGACCCTAGGACAGGTCTATGGCTACACCTTC. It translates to CAWTLGQVYGYTF. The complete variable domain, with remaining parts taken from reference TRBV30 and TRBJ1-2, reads SQTIHQWPATLVQPVGSPLSLECTVEGTSNPNLYWYRQAAGRGLQLLFYSVGIGQISSEVPQNLSASRPQDRQFILSSKKLLLSDSGFYLCAWTLGQVYGYTFGSGTRLTVV.

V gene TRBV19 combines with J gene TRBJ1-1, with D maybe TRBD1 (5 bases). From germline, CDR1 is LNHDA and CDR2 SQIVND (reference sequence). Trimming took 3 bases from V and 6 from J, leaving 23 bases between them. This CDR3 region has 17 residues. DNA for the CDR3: TGTGCCAGTAGTATTGAGGCAGGGTTTTCAATCAAGGCTGAAGCTTTCTTT. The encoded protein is CASSIEAGFSIKAEAFF.

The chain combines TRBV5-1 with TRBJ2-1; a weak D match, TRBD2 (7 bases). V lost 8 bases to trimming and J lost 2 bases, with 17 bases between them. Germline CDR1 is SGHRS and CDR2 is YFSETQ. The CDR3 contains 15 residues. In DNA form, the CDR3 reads TGCGCCAGTAACCCGGACGGGGGGCCCTACAATGAGCAGTTCTTC. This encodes CASNPDGGPYNEQFF.

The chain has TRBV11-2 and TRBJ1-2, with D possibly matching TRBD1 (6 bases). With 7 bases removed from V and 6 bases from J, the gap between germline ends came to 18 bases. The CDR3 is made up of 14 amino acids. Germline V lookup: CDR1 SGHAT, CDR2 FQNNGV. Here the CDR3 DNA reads TGTGCCAGCACCCGGACAGCCTCATGGAATGGCTACACCTTC. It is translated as CASTRTASWNGYTF.

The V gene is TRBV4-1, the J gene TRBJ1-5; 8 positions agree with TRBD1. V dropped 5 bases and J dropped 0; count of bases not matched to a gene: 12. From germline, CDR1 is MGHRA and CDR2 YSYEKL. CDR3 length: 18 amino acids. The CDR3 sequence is CASSDGQGPSGSNQPQHF. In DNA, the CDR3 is TGCGCCAGCAGCGACGGACAGGGACCATCCGGTAGCAATCAGCCCCAGCATTTT.

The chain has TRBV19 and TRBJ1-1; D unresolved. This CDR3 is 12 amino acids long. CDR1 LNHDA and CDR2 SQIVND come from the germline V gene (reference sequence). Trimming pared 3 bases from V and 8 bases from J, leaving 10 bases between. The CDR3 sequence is CASSIPLGEAFF. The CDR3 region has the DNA TGTGCCAGTAGTATTCCTCTGGGCGAAGCTTTCTTT.

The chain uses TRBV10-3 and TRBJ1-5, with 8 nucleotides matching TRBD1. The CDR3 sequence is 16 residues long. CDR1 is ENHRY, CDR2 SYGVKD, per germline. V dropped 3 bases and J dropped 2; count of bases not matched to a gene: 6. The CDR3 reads CAISDKQTGGNQPQHF. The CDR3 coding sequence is TGTGCCATCAGTGATAAGCAGACAGGGGGCAATCAGCCCCAGCATTTT.

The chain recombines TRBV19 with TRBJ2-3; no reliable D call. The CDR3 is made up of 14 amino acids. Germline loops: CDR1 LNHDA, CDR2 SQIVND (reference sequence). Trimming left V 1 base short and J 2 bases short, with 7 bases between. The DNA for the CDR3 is TGTGCCAGTAGTATAGCCCTCTCCACAGATACGCAGTATTTT. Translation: CASSIALSTDTQYF. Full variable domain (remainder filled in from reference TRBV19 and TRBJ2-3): DGGITQSPKYLFRKEGQNVTLSCEQNLNHDAMYWYRQDPGQGLRLIYYSQIVNDFQKGDIAEGYSVSREKKESFPLTVTSAQKNPTAFYLCASSIALSTDTQYFGPGTRLTVL.

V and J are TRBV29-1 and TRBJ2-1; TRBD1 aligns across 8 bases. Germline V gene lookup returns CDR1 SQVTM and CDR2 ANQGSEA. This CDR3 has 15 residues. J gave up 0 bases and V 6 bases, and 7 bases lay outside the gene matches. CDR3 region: CSVDTDRASYNEQFF. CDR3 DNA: TGCAGCGTGGATACGGACAGGGCCTCCTACAATGAGCAGTTCTTC.

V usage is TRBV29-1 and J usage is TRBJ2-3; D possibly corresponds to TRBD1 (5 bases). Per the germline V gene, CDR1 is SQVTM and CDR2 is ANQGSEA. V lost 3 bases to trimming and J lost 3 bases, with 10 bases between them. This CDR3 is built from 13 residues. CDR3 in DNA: TGCAGCGTTGATTTCAGGGAAACAGATACGCAGTATTTT. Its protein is CSVDFRETDTQYF.

CDR3 coding DNA: TGTGCCAGCAGTGAAGTCGGGGGGCTTAGGTTTGGTTCACCCCTCCACTTT. The encoded protein is CASSEVGGLRFGSPLHF. The chain recombines TRBV6-1 with TRBJ1-6; D is possibly TRBD1 (6 bases). Germline values: CDR1 MNHNS, CDR2 SASEGT. Trimming removed 1 base from V and 9 bases from J, with 19 bases in between. The CDR3 extends over 17 amino acids.

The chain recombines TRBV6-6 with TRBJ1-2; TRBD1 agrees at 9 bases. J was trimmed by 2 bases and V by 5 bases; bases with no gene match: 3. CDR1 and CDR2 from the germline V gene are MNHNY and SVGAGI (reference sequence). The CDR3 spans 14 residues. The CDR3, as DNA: TGTGCCAGCAGTATGGACAGGGGCAACTATGGCTACACCTTC. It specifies CASSMDRGNYGYTF.

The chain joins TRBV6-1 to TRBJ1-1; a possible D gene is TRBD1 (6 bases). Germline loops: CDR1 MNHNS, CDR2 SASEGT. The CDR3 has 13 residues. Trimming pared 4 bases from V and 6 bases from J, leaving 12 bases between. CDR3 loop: CASSVRGGAEAFF. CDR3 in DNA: TGTGCCAGCAGTGTGAGAGGGGGGGCTGAAGCTTTCTTT.